This T cell receptor (beta chain) was sequenced in a study of T cells in Graves' hyperthyroidism and ophthalmopathy. Across the whole study: Blood from the periphery was taken at initial diagnosis, before any treatment.

V was pared by 1 base and J by 1 base, with 8 bases between. This CDR3 is built from 14 residues. Germline CDR1 and CDR2: MNHNS and SASEGT. This clonotype was seen ten or more times. Regions amplified from RNA transcripts were the TCR beta CDR3 regions. During a first-round RT-PCR of the TCR CDR3, the HTBI primer set was used. TCRdb independently ran MiXCR on the multiplex PCR reads; one entry per CDR3 protein. The sample carries about 520,000 distinct CDR3 sequences, less than 25% recorded once. The sequencing sample was made of blood. The receptor's source is a man younger than 35 with Graves' hyperthyroidism. The V gene is TRBV6-1, the J gene TRBJ2-7; D unresolved. CDR3 coding DNA: TGTGCCAGCAGTGAAGTGTCAGAATCCTACGAGCAGTACTTC. As protein: CASSEVSESYEQYF.